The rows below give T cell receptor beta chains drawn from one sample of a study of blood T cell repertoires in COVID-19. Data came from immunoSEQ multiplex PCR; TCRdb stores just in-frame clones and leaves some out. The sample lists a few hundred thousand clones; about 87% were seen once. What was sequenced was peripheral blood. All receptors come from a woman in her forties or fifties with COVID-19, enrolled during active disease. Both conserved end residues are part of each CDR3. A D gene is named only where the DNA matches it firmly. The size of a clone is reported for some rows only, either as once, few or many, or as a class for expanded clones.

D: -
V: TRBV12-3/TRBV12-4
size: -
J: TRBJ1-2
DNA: TGTGCCAGCAGTTTGGGCAGATACTATGGCTACACCTTC
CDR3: CASSLGRYYGYTF

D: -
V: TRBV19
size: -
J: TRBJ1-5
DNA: TGTGCCAGTAGTCCCGGAGGAGCCCAGCATTTT
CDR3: CASSPGGAQHF

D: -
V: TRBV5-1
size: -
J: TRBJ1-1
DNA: TGCGCCAGCAGCTCAGTCGGGGGGAACACTGAAGCTTTCTTT
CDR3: CASSSVGGNTEAFF

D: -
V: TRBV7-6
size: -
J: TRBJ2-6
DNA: TGTGCCAGCAGCTCCATTCCTGGACAGTCTGGGGCCAACGTCCTGACTTTC
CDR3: CASSSIPGQSGANVLTF

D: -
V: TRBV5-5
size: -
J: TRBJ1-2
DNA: TGTGCCGGCAGCCTCGACAGTCCCGGAGGGTATGGCTACACCTTC
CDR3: CAGSLDSPGGYGYTF

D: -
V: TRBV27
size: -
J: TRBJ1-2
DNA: TGTGCCAGCAGTCGAAGGACGGACTCGATGATGGGCTACACCTTC
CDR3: CASSRRTDSMMGYTF

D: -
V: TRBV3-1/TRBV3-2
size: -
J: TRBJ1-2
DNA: TGTGCCAGCTCCAGGATGGGGGGTGGCTACACCTTC
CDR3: CASSRMGGGYTF

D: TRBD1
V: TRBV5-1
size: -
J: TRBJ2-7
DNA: TGCGCCAGCAGTTCGGGACAGGGGGGTGAGCAGTACTTC
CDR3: CASSSGQGGEQYF

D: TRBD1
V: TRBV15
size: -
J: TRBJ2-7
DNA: TGTGCCACCAGCTTGTGGACAGGGGGCAGCGAGCAGTACTTC
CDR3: CATSLWTGGSEQYF

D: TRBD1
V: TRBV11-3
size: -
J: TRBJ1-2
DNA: TGTGCCAGCAGCCAAGAGACAGGGGATGGCTACACCTTC
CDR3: CASSQETGDGYTF

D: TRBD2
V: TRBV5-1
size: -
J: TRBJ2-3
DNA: TGCGCCAGCAGCTTGTTCCCTAGCGGGGGGGGCACAGATACGCAGTATTTT
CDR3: CASSLFPSGGGTDTQYF

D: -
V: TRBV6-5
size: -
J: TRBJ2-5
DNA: TGTGCCAGCAGTTACTCGGGGGGGCTCGAGACCCAGTACTTC
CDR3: CASSYSGGLETQYF

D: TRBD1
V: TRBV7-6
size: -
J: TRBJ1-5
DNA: TGTGCCAGCAGCTTTCGACAGGGGGATCAGCCCCAGCATTTT
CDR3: CASSFRQGDQPQHF

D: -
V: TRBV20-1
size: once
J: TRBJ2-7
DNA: TGCAGTGCTACGGGTTCTGGCGAGCAGTACTTC
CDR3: CSATGSGEQYF

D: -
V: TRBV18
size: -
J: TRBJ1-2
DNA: TGTGCCAGCTCACCACCGGGCGGGGGGAGCTATGGCTACACCTTC
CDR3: CASSPPGGGSYGYTF

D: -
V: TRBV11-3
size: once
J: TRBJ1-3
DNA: TGTGCCAGCAGCACGGGAGAAGGGAACACCATATATTTT
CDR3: CASSTGEGNTIYF

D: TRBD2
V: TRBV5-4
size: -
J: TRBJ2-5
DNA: TGTGCCAGCACCCTCCGGACTAGCGGCAAAGAGACCCAGTACTTC
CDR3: CASTLRTSGKETQYF

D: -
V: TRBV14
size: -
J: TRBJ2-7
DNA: TGTGCCAGCAGCCAAGATGGAACCACGGGAGAGCAGTACTTC
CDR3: CASSQDGTTGEQYF

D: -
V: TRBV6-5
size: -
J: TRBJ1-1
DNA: TGTGCCAGCAGCTCCGACGGGGAAGCTTTCTTT
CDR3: CASSSDGEAFF

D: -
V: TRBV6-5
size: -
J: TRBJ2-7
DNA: TGTGCCAGCAGCGACTTAAACTACGAGCAGTACTTC
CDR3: CASSDLNYEQYF

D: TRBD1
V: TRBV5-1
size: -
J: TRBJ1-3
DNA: TGCGCCAGCAGCCCAGGACAGGACTCTGGAAACACCATATATTTT
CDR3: CASSPGQDSGNTIYF